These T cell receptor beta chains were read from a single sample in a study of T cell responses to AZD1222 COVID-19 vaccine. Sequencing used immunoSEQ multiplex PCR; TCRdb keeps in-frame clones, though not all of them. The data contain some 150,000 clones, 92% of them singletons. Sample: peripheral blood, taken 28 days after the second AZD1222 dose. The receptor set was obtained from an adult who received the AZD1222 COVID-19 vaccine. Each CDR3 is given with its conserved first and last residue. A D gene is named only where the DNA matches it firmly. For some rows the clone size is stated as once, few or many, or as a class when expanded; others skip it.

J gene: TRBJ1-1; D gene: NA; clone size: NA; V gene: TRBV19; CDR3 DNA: TGTGCCAGTAGTATTAACGATTTGAACACTGAAGCTTTCTTT; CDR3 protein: CASSINDLNTEAFF
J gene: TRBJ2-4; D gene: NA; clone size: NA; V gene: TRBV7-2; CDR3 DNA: TGTGCCAGCAGCCCTCCTACGGTACTAGCCAAAAACATTCAGTACTTC; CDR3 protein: CASSPPTVLAKNIQYF
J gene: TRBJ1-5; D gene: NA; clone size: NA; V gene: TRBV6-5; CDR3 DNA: TGTGCCAGCAGCCGAACCTCTACCCAGCCCCAGCATTTT; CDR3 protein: CASSRTSTQPQHF
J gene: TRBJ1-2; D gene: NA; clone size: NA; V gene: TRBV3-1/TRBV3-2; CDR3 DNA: TGTGCCAGCAGCCCAGGTAAGCTGGTGAACTATGGCTACACCTTC; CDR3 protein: CASSPGKLVNYGYTF
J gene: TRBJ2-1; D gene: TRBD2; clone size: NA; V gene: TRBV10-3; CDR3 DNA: TGTGCCATCAGTGAGTCCCCGGGACTAGCGGGGCACAATGAGCAGTTCTTC; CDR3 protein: CAISESPGLAGHNEQFF
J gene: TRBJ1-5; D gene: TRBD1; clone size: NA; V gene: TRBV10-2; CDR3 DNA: TGCGCCAGCAGTGACAGGGGGGGGCAGCCCCAGCATTTT; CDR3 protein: CASSDRGGQPQHF
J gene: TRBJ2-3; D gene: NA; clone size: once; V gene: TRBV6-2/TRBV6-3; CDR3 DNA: TGTGCCAGCAGCCAGGGACATTCCCTCACAGATACGCAGTATTTT; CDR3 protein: CASSQGHSLTDTQYF
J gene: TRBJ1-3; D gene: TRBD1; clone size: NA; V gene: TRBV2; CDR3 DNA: TGTGCCAGCAGTGAACGGCAGGGGGGTATGGACACCATATATTTT; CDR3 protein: CASSERQGGMDTIYF
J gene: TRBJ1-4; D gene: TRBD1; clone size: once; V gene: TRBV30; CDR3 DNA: TGTGCCTGGAACAGGGGAGAAAAACTGTTTTTT; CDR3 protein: CAWNRGEKLFF
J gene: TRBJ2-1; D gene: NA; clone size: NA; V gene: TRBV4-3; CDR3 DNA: TGCGCCAGCAGCCAAGATATCCGCTCGGGCAATGAGCAGTTCTTC; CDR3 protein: CASSQDIRSGNEQFF